What follows are 15 T cell receptor beta chains derived from one specimen sequenced in a study of blood T cells in healthy people across ages. Then a second PCR, running roughly 7 to 11 cycles, was carried out with a sample-barcoded 5' primer and a J-beta primer mix. TCRdb re-called the 5' RACE reads through MiXCR, storing one row per CDR3 protein. The profile shows 600,000 to 850,000 distinct CDR3 sequences, around 25% of them singletons. The same specimen was also included in a second study, on T cells of mothers and their children.

Sequenced input: blood. Receptors were obtained from a boy younger than 18 in good health.

A few counts support this clonotype. The CDR3, as DNA: TGTGCCAGCAGCTTAGTATCTGAAGGTTGGGAGACCCAGTACTTC. Its protein is CASSLVSEGWETQYF. The V and J genes are TRBV11-2 and TRBJ2-1, with no clear D. Near its end, the DNA agrees better with TRBJ2-5, so the J call may be wrong. This CDR3 contains 15 residues. Germline values: CDR1 SGHAT, CDR2 FQNNGV.

There are a few counts of this clonotype. This chain links TRBV5-1 with TRBJ2-5; D unresolved. With the DNA end fitting TRBJ2-7 better, the J assignment may be wrong. CDR1 SGHRS and CDR2 YFSETQ come from the germline V gene. The CDR3 totals 11 residues. Here the CDR3 reads CARSQDHEQYF. The CDR3 DNA sequence: TGCGCCAGAAGCCAGGACCACGAGCAGTACTTC.

This clonotype was counted a few times. The final CDR3 position lacks the conserved phenylalanine or tryptophan, pointing to a likely read error. The chain's CDR3 is CASSVGVRDIEETQYV. DNA for the CDR3: TGTGCCAGCAGCGTAGGAGTGAGGGATATTGAAGAGACCCAGTACGTC. The rearrangement links TRBV9 to TRBJ2-1, with D possibly TRBD2 on 5 matching bases. Near its end, the DNA agrees better with TRBJ2-5, so the J call may be wrong. The CDR3 sequence is 16 residues long. Germline CDR1 SGDLS, CDR2 YYNGEE.

This chain connects TRBV7-8 to TRBJ2-3; no definite D call. The CDR3 length is 16 residues. The germline CDR1 and CDR2 sequences are SGHVS and FQNEAQ. V lost 1 base and J lost 2, with 13 bases in between. Written as DNA, the CDR3 is TGTGCCAGCAGCTTAGTTGACTCACTCCCCACAGATACGCAGTATTTT. This translates into CASSLVDSLPTDTQYF.

This clonotype was found a few times. The rearrangement links TRBV6-2 or TRBV6-3 to TRBJ2-5, with a tentative D call TRBD2 (5 bases). The CDR3 runs 15 residues. Per the germline V gene, CDR1 is MNHEY and CDR2 is SVGEGT. V lost 6 bases and J 2 bases, leaving 16 bases between the germline ends. CDR3 in amino acids: CASRDFTVAQETQYF. The CDR3, as DNA: TGTGCCAGCAGGGACTTTACAGTGGCTCAAGAGACCCAGTACTTC.

The chain has TRBV11-2 and TRBJ2-4; 7 nucleotides align to TRBD2. V lost 5 bases and J lost 0; bases outside the gene matches: 4. CDR3 length: 15 residues. In germline, CDR1 is SGHAT, CDR2 FQNNGV. CDR3 loop: CASSRTRLAKNIQYF. The CDR3 nucleotides are TGTGCCAGCAGCAGGACTAGATTAGCCAAAAACATTCAGTACTTC.

The chain recombines TRBV4-1 with TRBJ1-2, with no clear D. Germline V lookup: CDR1 MGHRA, CDR2 YSYEKL. Trimming left V 0 bases short and J 5 bases short, with 7 bases between. The CDR3 loop spans 13 amino acids. The chain's CDR3 is CASSQESKYGYTF. As DNA, the CDR3 is TGCGCCAGCAGCCAAGAATCCAAGTATGGCTACACCTTC.

The J gene is TRBJ1-2, the V gene TRBV7-8, with D possibly TRBD1 on 5 matching bases. Between the trimmed V and J ends, which lost 1 base and 6 bases, there was a span of 12 bases. The CDR3 loop spans 14 amino acids. Germline V gene lookup returns CDR1 SGHVS and CDR2 FQNEAQ. The CDR3 region is CASSLVGGGDGYTF. The CDR3 DNA follows: TGTGCCAGCAGCTTAGTTGGGGGGGGAGATGGCTACACCTTC.

This chain connects TRBV6-5 to TRBJ1-2, with TRBD1 matching over 9 bases. The CDR3 spans 12 residues. The germline V gene has CDR1 MNHEY and CDR2 SVGAGI. V gave up 6 bases and J gave up 7 bases; unmatched junction bases: 3. CDR3 bases: TGTGCCAGCAGGGGACAGGGAGGTGGCTACACCTTC. Protein sequence: CASRGQGGGYTF.

This clonotype was recorded a few times. This chain joins TRBV6-2 or TRBV6-3 and TRBJ2-7, with 9 bases that match TRBD1. V shed 2 bases, J shed 6 bases, and the junction held 14 bases outside the gene matches. The germline gives CDR1 MNHEY, CDR2 SVGEGT. The CDR3 is made up of 17 amino acids. This CDR3 is CASSYESGQGIDSEQYF. Here the CDR3 DNA reads TGTGCCAGCAGTTACGAGTCAGGACAGGGGATCGACTCCGAGCAGTACTTC.

The chain links TRBV5-1 to TRBJ2-7, with D unresolved. The germline V gene has CDR1 SGHRS and CDR2 YFSETQ. The CDR3 runs to 13 residues. Trimming removed 7 bases at V and 6 bases at J, with 17 bases between. The CDR3 region has the DNA TGCGCCAGCTCATTTGCCAGGTTGGGCGAGCAGTACTTC. Amino acids: CASSFARLGEQYF.

This clonotype was seen a few times. The chain carries TRBV24-1 and TRBJ2-5; 12 positions agree with TRBD2. The tail of the sequence fits TRBJ2-1 better, so the J call may be wrong. The CDR3 has 15 amino acids. CDR1 and CDR2 from the germline V gene are KGHDR and SFDVKD. The DNA of the CDR3 is TGTGCCACCAGTGACAGGACTAGCGGGAATAATGAGCAGTTCTTC. Residues: CATSDRTSGNNEQFF.

This chain joins TRBV28 and TRBJ1-2, with a weak D call TRBD1 (5 bases). V was shortened by 3 bases and J by 0 bases, with 26 bases between the two germline ends. The germline V gene has CDR1 MDHEN and CDR2 SYDVKM. The CDR3 runs 20 residues. CDR3 protein: CASSFLTTPWGKASNYGYTF. The CDR3 DNA sequence: TGTGCCAGCAGTTTCTTAACGACACCTTGGGGGAAGGCATCTAACTATGGCTACACCTTC.

V usage is TRBV9 and J usage is TRBJ1-2; a possible D gene is TRBD1 (5 bases). V was trimmed by 0 bases and J by 4 bases, leaving 13 bases between them. From germline, CDR1 is SGDLS and CDR2 YYNGEE. The CDR3 runs 15 residues. The CDR3: CASSVDGTEVYGYTF. The CDR3 bases are TGTGCCAGCAGCGTAGATGGGACTGAGGTCTATGGCTACACCTTC.

The chain has TRBV20-1 and TRBJ2-3; 7 positions agree with TRBD2. This CDR3 comprises 15 residues. The germline gives CDR1 DFQATT, CDR2 SNEGSKA (reference sequence). J was trimmed by 4 bases and V by 4 bases; bases with no gene match: 11. In nucleotides, the CDR3 is TGCAGTGCTAAGTTACTAGCGCCAGACGCAGATACGCAGTATTTT. Encoded protein: CSAKLLAPDADTQYF.